This TCR beta chain was sequenced in a study of shared clonotypes between healthy human individuals. Study results and caveats: Blood was the sole source, and tissue repertoires probably differ. Generation of non-shared clonotypes was less probable than generation of clonotypes shared by all four donors.

To note about this clone: The target antigen is unknown.

Naive CD8 cells were CD45RO-negative, positively selected for CCR7, excluding terminally differentiated effector memory CD45RA+ cells. The study drew its donors from healthy HIV-negative adults without recent acute infections or vaccinations. The repertoire was sequenced with immunoSEQ multiplex PCR; TCRdb's copy has only in-frame clones and lacks some. The data hold hundreds of thousands of clones, with about 90% observed a single time. Sequences were obtained from naive CD8+ T cells sorted from blood. The sequence was obtained from a man aged 30 to 45 in good health.

The CDR3 here is CASSVRGSGVDQETQYF. The CDR3 DNA follows: TGTGCCAGCAGCGTACGGGGTAGCGGAGTAGACCAAGAGACCCAGTACTTC. V is TRBV9 and J is TRBJ2-5, with a weak D call TRBD2 (6 bases). This CDR3 has 17 amino acids. Germline V gene data show CDR1 as SGDLS and CDR2 as YYNGEE. V lost 1 base, J lost 0 bases, and 16 bases lay in between.